This TCR beta chain was observed in a study of a mutant IDH1 vaccine in newly diagnosed glioma. About the study: With temozolomide cycles, or 4-6 weeks after radiotherapy alone, vaccination was started. V12 occurred at week 35 and V13 at week 47.

As for time point: week 35, safety follow-up. Vaccination used 300 ug of mutant IDH1 20-mer peptide per dose, with topical imiquimod. Per the germline V gene, CDR1 is SGHRS and CDR2 is YFSETQ. V gave up 0 bases and J gave up 8 bases; unmatched junction bases: 9. CDR3 length: 16 residues. The method was immunoSEQ multiplex PCR; TCRdb's version includes in-frame clones alone and lacks a portion of them. The repertoire consists of around 50,000 clones, with around four fifths occurring once and the leading ten covering over 6.5%. Notes on this clone: The antigen is unknown.

The source was PBMCs, collected from a glioma patient whose treatment included an IDH1 peptide vaccine. The TCR originated in a man aged 40-49 years with glioma. The chain carries TRBV5-1 and TRBJ2-1; the match to TRBD1 covers 9 bases. In nucleotides, the CDR3 is TGCGCCAGCAGCTTGGGGACAGGGGCTCTGGGGGATGAGCAGTTCTTC. This codes for CASSLGTGALGDEQFF.